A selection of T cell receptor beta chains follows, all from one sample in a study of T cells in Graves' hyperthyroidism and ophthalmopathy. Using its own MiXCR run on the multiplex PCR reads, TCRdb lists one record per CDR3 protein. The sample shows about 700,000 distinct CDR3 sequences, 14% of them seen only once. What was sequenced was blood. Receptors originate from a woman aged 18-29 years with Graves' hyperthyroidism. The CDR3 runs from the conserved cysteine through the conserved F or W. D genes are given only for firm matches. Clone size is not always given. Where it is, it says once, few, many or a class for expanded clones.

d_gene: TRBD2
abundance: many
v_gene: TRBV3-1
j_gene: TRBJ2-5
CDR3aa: CASSLAGDETQYF
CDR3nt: TGTGCCAGCAGCTTAGCGGGAGATGAGACCCAGTACTTC

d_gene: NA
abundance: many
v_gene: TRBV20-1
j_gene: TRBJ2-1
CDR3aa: CSASKGTYNEQFF
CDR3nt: TGCAGTGCTAGCAAAGGCACGTACAATGAGCAGTTCTTC

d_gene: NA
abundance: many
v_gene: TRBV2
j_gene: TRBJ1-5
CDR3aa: CASKADSNQPQHF
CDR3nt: TGTGCCAGCAAGGCAGATAGCAATCAGCCCCAGCATTTT

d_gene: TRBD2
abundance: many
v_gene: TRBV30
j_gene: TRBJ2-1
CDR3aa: CAWSVFRTSGTYNEQFF
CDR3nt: TGTGCCTGGAGTGTATTCCGGACTAGCGGGACCTACAATGAGCAGTTCTTC

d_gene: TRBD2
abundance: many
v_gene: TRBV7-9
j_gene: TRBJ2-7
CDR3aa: CASSRGTSGTFSYEQYF
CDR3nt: TGTGCCAGCAGCCGGGGGACTAGCGGGACTTTCTCCTACGAGCAGTACTTC

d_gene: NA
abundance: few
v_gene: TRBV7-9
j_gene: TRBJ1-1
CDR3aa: CASSPRGISKGNTEAFF
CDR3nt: TGTGCCAGCAGCCCCAGGGGAATTTCAAAAGGGAACACTGAAGCTTTCTTT

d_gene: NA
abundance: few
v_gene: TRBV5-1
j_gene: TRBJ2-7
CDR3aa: CASSLGLGGSSYEQYF
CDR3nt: TGCGCCAGCAGCTTGGGGCTAGGGGGGAGCTCCTACGAGCAGTACTTC

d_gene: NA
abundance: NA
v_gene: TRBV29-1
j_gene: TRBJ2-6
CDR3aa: CSVEVNRVDGANVLTF
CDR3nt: TGCAGCGTTGAAGTCAACAGGGTAGACGGGGCCAACGTCCTGACTTTC

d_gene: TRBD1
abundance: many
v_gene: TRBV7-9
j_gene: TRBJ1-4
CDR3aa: CASSSGTGGVGNEKLFF
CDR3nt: TGTGCCAGCAGCTCCGGGACAGGGGGTGTTGGTAATGAAAAACTGTTTTTT

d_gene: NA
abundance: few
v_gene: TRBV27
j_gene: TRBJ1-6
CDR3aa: CASSFTKSSYNSPLHF
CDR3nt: TGTGCCAGCAGTTTCACAAAGAGCTCCTATAATTCACCCCTCCACTTT